This T cell receptor (beta chain) derives from a study of vaccination and CD4 T cells after COVID-19. Whole-study context: Each convalescent patient was PCR positive for SARS-CoV-2 on nasal swab; nine cases were mild and one severe. Notes on the study in general: Convalescent patients' clones that were vaccine-specific were spike mono-reactive in 304 of 307 cases.

The treatment: approximately 9-day PBMC culture with coronavirus spike peptide pools or control peptides (ViraFEST assay). Peptide pool stimulation in ViraFEST expanded antigen-specific T cells, whose TCRs were then sequenced. Wells that each held 1.5 million to 2 million PBMCs were cultured with 7.5 to 10 IU/ml IL-2 and approximately 9 ug/ml peptide pools. A note on this clonotype: The antigen is undetermined.

The Oncomine TCR Beta short-read assay was what sequenced the DNA obtained from cultured CD4+ T cells. TCRdb analysed the PCR reads with MiXCR anew, one entry per CDR3 protein. The sample contains about 21,000 distinct CDR3 sequences, 40% to 50% of which appear only once. The CDR3 covers 14 residues. CDR1 and CDR2 (germline): MDHEN, SYDVKM. Between the trimmed V and J ends, which lost 6 bases and 5 bases, there was a span of 16 bases. The sample consisted of CD4+ T cells from blood, cultured in vitro. This clonotype was sampled from a human donor who had recovered from COVID-19. The chain uses TRBV28 and TRBJ1-2; TRBD1 might be the D (6 bases). CDR3 protein: CASSITPDSYGYTF. The CDR3 DNA reads TGTGCCAGCAGCATAACCCCGGACAGTTATGGCTACACCTTC.